The 24 T cell receptor beta chains below come from one sample, sequenced in a study of blood T cell repertoires in COVID-19. Assay used: immunoSEQ multiplex PCR; TCRdb lists only in-frame clones, some missing. The data show a few hundred thousand clones, more than 70% seen once. Specimen: PBMCs or T cells enriched from blood (not recorded which). Receptors were obtained from a man aged 25-40 years with acute COVID-19.

V is TRBV14 and J is TRBJ2-4; unclear D gene. The CDR3 is 14 amino acids. Deletions cut 2 bases from V and 6 bases from J, with 11 bases between. Germline V lookup: CDR1 SGHDN, CDR2 FVKESK. Here the CDR3 reads CASSQIAPGNIQYF. The CDR3, as DNA: TGTGCCAGCAGCCAAATCGCGCCGGGAAACATTCAGTACTTC.

The chain is built from TRBV18 and TRBJ1-5, with TRBD1 identical over 7 bases. The CDR3 covers 15 residues. Germline V gives CDR1 KGHSH, CDR2 LQKENI. Germline trimming cut 3 bases from V and 3 bases from J; bases unmatched to any gene: 5. The CDR3 loop reads CASSPGTALNQPQHF. The CDR3 DNA is TGTGCCAGCTCACCGGGGACAGCTCTCAATCAGCCCCAGCATTTT.

The chain joins TRBV27 to TRBJ2-3; tentative D call: TRBD2 (6 bases). The V gene's germline CDR1 is MNHEY and CDR2 SMNVEV (reference sequence). The CDR3 is made up of 19 amino acids. V lost 10 bases and J 1 base, leaving 30 bases between the germline ends. The CDR3, as DNA: TGTGCCACCCCGTTCGGAGGGGAAATTCGGAGTTTAGGCACAGATACGCAGTATTTT. It codes for CATPFGGEIRSLGTDTQYF.

The J gene is TRBJ2-5, the V gene TRBV4-1, with a tentative D call TRBD2 (6 bases). Germline CDR1 is MGHRA and CDR2 is YSYEKL. The CDR3 is made up of 14 amino acids. V shed 4 bases and J shed 1 base, with 10 bases lying between them. The CDR3, as DNA: TGCGCCAGCAGCCCCCGGGACTTCCAAGAGACCCAGTACTTC. Translating gives CASSPRDFQETQYF.

In regard to this clone: This sample includes further DNA sequences coding for the same CDR3. V is TRBV3-1 (or the pseudogene TRBV3-2) and J is TRBJ1-5, with D perhaps matching TRBD1 (6 bases). The V gene's germline CDR1 is LGHDT and CDR2 YNNKEL (reference sequence). V lost 0 bases and J lost 4, with 7 bases in between. This CDR3 is built from 14 residues. In nucleotides, the CDR3 is TGTGCCAGCAGCCAAGATAGGGGGAATCAGCCCCAGCATTTT. Protein sequence: CASSQDRGNQPQHF.

The V gene is TRBV18, the J gene TRBJ1-5; D gene unclear. Looked up from germline, CDR1 is KGHSH and CDR2 is LQKENI. V lost 3 bases and J lost 4, with 4 bases in between. The CDR3 is 12 residues long. The CDR3 region is CASSPMNQPQHF. The DNA of the CDR3 is TGTGCCAGCTCACCCATGAATCAGCCCCAGCATTTT.

V gene TRBV7-9 combines with J gene TRBJ1-3; the match to TRBD1 covers 9 bases. CDR1 and CDR2 (germline): SEHNR, FQNEAQ (reference sequence). The CDR3 is 15 residues long. Unmatched junction bases numbered 4, after V lost 5 bases and J lost 2 bases. DNA of the CDR3: TGTGCCAGCAGCCAAGGGACAGGGACTGGAAACACCATATATTTT. Encoded protein: CASSQGTGTGNTIYF.

The chain recombines TRBV19 with TRBJ1-1, with 9 nucleotides matching TRBD1. V was clipped by 2 bases and J by 5 bases; unmatched bases: 12. CDR1 is LNHDA, CDR2 SQIVND, per germline (reference sequence). The CDR3 totals 17 residues. In nucleotides, the CDR3 is TGTGCCAGTAGTATAAGGTTCACAGGGGGCGTAGGGACTGAAGCTTTCTTT. Translating gives CASSIRFTGGVGTEAFF.

The gene calls are TRBV19 and TRBJ1-6; D perhaps matches TRBD1 (5 bases). Trimming removed 6 bases at V and 6 bases at J, with 15 bases between. The CDR3 extends over 15 amino acids. Per the germline V gene, CDR1 is LNHDA and CDR2 is SQIVND (reference sequence). CDR3 in DNA: TGTGCCAGTAGAGGAACAGGACCCTTTAATTCACCCCTCCACTTT. Amino acids: CASRGTGPFNSPLHF.

This chain connects TRBV27 to TRBJ1-1, with TRBD1 matching 7 bases. The CDR3 is made up of 15 amino acids. Germline lookup yields CDR1 MNHEY and CDR2 SMNVEV (reference sequence). After removal of 2 bases from V and 2 bases from J, the junction contained 5 bases not matched to a gene. The CDR3 DNA reads TGTGCCAGCAGTTTAGGGACAGCTCTAAACACTGAAGCTTTCTTT. It yields the protein CASSLGTALNTEAFF.

The chain is built from TRBV5-1 and TRBJ2-3; D may be TRBD1 (5 bases). Trimming shortened V by 0 bases and J by 0 bases, and 11 bases separated the two germline ends. The CDR3 spans 16 residues. Germline CDR1 reads SGHRS; CDR2 reads YFSETQ. CDR3 DNA sequence: TGCGCCAGCAGCTTGGCCAAAGGGGCGAGCACAGATACGCAGTATTTT. It yields the protein CASSLAKGASTDTQYF.

The J gene is TRBJ1-3, the V gene TRBV13; D is perhaps TRBD1 (6 bases). V lost 5 bases, J lost 0 bases, and 17 bases lay in between. CDR3 size: 17 residues. Germline CDR1 PRHDT, CDR2 FYEKMQ (reference sequence). CDR3 sequence (DNA): TGTGCCAGCAGCCCTAGGGACACGGTGGTCTCTGGAAACACCATATATTTT. It encodes CASSPRDTVVSGNTIYF.

For the CDR3, the DNA is TGTGCCAGTAGTAAAGGACAGGAGGTAGGTCAGCCCCAGCATTTT. This sequence encodes CASSKGQEVGQPQHF. The V call is TRBV19, the J call TRBJ1-5; TRBD1 matches 7 bases. The CDR3 spans 15 residues. Germline assignment: CDR1 LNHDA and CDR2 SQIVND (reference sequence). With 4 bases clipped from V and 6 bases from J, the junction kept 9 bases outside the gene matches.

This chain uses TRBV5-4 with TRBJ2-5, with 11 bases that match TRBD2. V trimming: 3 bases; J trimming: 5 bases; junction bases outside the gene matches: 9. Germline V gene lookup returns CDR1 SGHNT and CDR2 YYREEE (reference sequence). The CDR3 is 16 residues long. This chain's CDR3 is CASSSGLAGGTETQYF. The CDR3 DNA reads as TGTGCCAGCAGCTCTGGGTTAGCGGGGGGGACGGAGACCCAGTACTTC.

The chain joins TRBV13 to TRBJ2-1, with 9 positions matching TRBD1. CDR1 PRHDT and CDR2 FYEKMQ come from the germline V gene (reference sequence). This CDR3 spans 15 amino acids. The V segment lost 4 bases and the J segment 6 bases; nucleotides outside the gene matches: 7. The CDR3 bases are TGTGCCAGCAGCTCTCGGGACAGGGCCGCCAATGAGCAGTTCTTC. Residues: CASSSRDRAANEQFF.

The rearrangement links TRBV11-2 to TRBJ2-7, with 7 bases lining up with TRBD1. The CDR3 runs to 12 residues. Germline loops: CDR1 SGHAT, CDR2 FQNNGV. The junction had 6 bases not matched to a gene; V was cut back by 0 bases and J by 13 bases. CDR3 loop: CASSLDRQGRYF. CDR3 bases: TGTGCCAGCAGCTTAGATCGACAGGGACGATACTTC.

V is TRBV27 and J is TRBJ1-5, with D perhaps matching TRBD1 (6 bases). V was cut by 3 bases and J by 5 bases, with 8 bases left in between. Per the germline V gene, CDR1 is MNHEY and CDR2 is SMNVEV (reference sequence). CDR3 size: 13 residues. The CDR3 here is CASSLSGDQPQHF. Here the CDR3 DNA reads TGTGCCAGCAGTTTGTCAGGGGATCAGCCCCAGCATTTT.

The chain joins TRBV5-5 to TRBJ1-2, with 8 bases aligning to TRBD1. After removal of 0 bases from V and 5 bases from J, the junction contained 6 bases not matched to a gene. Germline V gene lookup returns CDR1 SGHKS and CDR2 YYEKEE (reference sequence). CDR3 length equals 15 residues. DNA for the CDR3: TGTGCCAGCAGCTTGGAGACAGGGGATGGGTATGGCTACACCTTC. Its translation: CASSLETGDGYGYTF.

This clone appeared a single time. The V gene is TRBV6-5, the J gene TRBJ1-2; no definite D call. V shed 0 bases and J shed 2 bases, with 7 bases lying between them. CDR3 length equals 14 residues. Per the germline V gene, CDR1 is MNHEY and CDR2 is SVGAGI. The CDR3 reads CASSYSSPNYGYTF. CDR3 bases: TGTGCCAGCAGTTACTCGAGCCCCAACTATGGCTACACCTTC.

This chain uses TRBV7-9 with TRBJ1-1; D is perhaps TRBD1 (5 bases). V lost 2 bases and J lost 1, with 11 bases in between. The germline CDR1 and CDR2 sequences are SEHNR and FQNEAQ (reference sequence). The CDR3 runs 15 residues. The DNA of the CDR3 is TGTGCCAGCAGCTTACCCCGGGGGTCGAACACTGAAGCTTTCTTT. Protein sequence: CASSLPRGSNTEAFF.

This clone was seen once. The chain carries TRBV2 and TRBJ1-6; TRBD1 aligns across 10 bases. This CDR3 has 14 residues. CDR1 and CDR2 (germline): SNHLY, FYNNEI. The trim removed 7 bases at V and 9 bases at J, leaving 6 bases unmatched. The CDR3 DNA is TGTGCCAGCACCAAGGGACAGGGGAGTTCACCCCTCCACTTT. Its protein is CASTKGQGSSPLHF.

This chain links TRBV18 with TRBJ2-5; 9 bases map to TRBD1. Germline V gives CDR1 KGHSH, CDR2 LQKENI. This CDR3 has 17 amino acids. V gave up 3 bases and J gave up 5 bases; unmatched junction bases: 13. The DNA of the CDR3 is TGTGCCAGCTCACCCCGCCTCAGGGACAGGGAATCGGAGACCCAGTACTTC. Translation: CASSPRLRDRESETQYF.

There are a few counts of this clone. The chain recombines TRBV3-1 (or the pseudogene TRBV3-2) with TRBJ1-6; the D gene is possibly TRBD1 (5 bases). The CDR3 has 15 amino acids. Germline lookup yields CDR1 LGHDT and CDR2 YNNKEL (reference sequence). V was shortened by 0 bases and J by 5 bases, with 8 bases between the two germline ends. The CDR3: CASSQDPGDNSPLHF. In nucleotides, the CDR3 is TGTGCCAGCAGCCAAGATCCGGGGGATAATTCACCCCTCCACTTT.

This sequence joins TRBV10-2 and TRBJ1-2; D uncertain. The germline CDR1 and CDR2 sequences are WSHSY and SAAADI. The V and J ends lost 0 bases and 1 base respectively, with 12 bases between them. The CDR3 has 16 amino acids. Written as DNA, the CDR3 is TGCGCCAGCAGTGAGTCGACTCGGGGAGGTAACTATGGCTACACCTTC. Encoded protein: CASSESTRGGNYGYTF.